Below, 28 T cell receptor beta chains from the same sample are listed, as sequenced in a study of OX40 agonist ivuxolimab in advanced cancers. Data came from immunoSEQ multiplex PCR; TCRdb stores just in-frame clones and leaves some out. Of 100,000 to 120,000 clones listed, about nine tenths were seen once; the top ten hold 0.25% to 0.3%. The sample here was CD4+ or CD8+ T cells sorted from blood, taken in a trial of the OX40 agonist ivuxolimab. The receptors originated from an adult with an advanced solid tumor such as melanoma, head and neck, liver or kidney cancer.

In DNA, the CDR3 is TGTGCCAGCAGTTCCGGGACTAGCGGGGCCTTTGTGGATGAGCAGTTCTTC. Amino acids: CASSSGTSGAFVDEQFF. The V call is TRBV27, the J call TRBJ2-1; 13 bases agree with TRBD2. V lost 4 bases to trimming and J lost 8 bases; unmatched junction nucleotides: 11. Germline V gene lookup returns CDR1 MNHEY and CDR2 SMNVEV (reference sequence). CDR3 length: 17 amino acids.

This chain uses TRBV28 with TRBJ1-3, with D maybe TRBD1 (6 bases). CDR1 and CDR2 (germline): MDHEN, SYDVKM. The CDR3 sequence is 15 residues long. The ends were cut back, 3 bases at V and 0 bases at J, with 9 bases in the middle. CDR3 residues: CASSFGQLSGNTIYF. Here the CDR3 DNA reads TGTGCCAGCAGTTTCGGACAGCTCTCTGGAAACACCATATATTTT. Filled out from reference TRBV28 and TRBJ1-3, the complete variable domain reads DVKVTQSSRYLVKRTGEKVFLECVQDMDHENMFWYRQDPGLGLRLIYFSYDVKMKEKGDIPEGYSVSREKKERFSLILESASTNQTSMYLCASSFGQLSGNTIYFGEGSWLTVV.

This chain uses TRBV9 with TRBJ1-2, with 9 bases that match TRBD1. This CDR3 has 14 amino acids. The J segment lost 5 bases and the V segment lost 0 bases, leaving 2 bases of the junction unmatched. Germline CDR1 SGDLS, CDR2 YYNGEE. The CDR3 protein is CASSVGTGEYGYTF. DNA of the CDR3: TGTGCCAGCAGCGTAGGGACAGGGGAATATGGCTACACCTTC.

The CDR3: CASSAGTGDQETQYF. CDR3 DNA sequence: TGCGCCAGCAGCGCGGGGACAGGGGATCAAGAGACCCAGTACTTC. The chain carries TRBV5-1 and TRBJ2-5; TRBD1 matches 10 bases. Germline CDR1 SGHRS, CDR2 YFSETQ. The CDR3 loop spans 15 amino acids. J was trimmed by 2 bases and V by 4 bases; bases with no gene match: 5.

This chain connects TRBV4-2 to TRBJ2-1, with 9 bases that match TRBD2. The CDR3 loop spans 18 amino acids. Germline CDR1 reads LGHNA; CDR2 reads YNFKEQ. Trimming at V came to 0 bases and at J to 6 bases, leaving 12 bases not matched to a gene. The CDR3 region is CASSQESSGGPDTNEQFF. The CDR3 region has the DNA TGTGCCAGCAGCCAAGAATCCAGCGGGGGGCCAGATACCAATGAGCAGTTCTTC.

This clone has just one count. This rearrangement joins TRBV19 to TRBJ1-5; 12 bases fit TRBD1. CDR3 length equals 17 residues. CDR1 is LNHDA, CDR2 SQIVND, per germline (reference sequence). V trimming: 4 bases; J trimming: 4 bases; junction bases outside the gene matches: 8. The CDR3: CASSRDRGQLRNQPQHF. DNA of the CDR3: TGTGCCAGTAGTAGGGACAGGGGGCAGCTACGGAATCAGCCCCAGCATTTT.

V gene TRBV2 combines with J gene TRBJ1-2; TRBD1 is a possible D gene (5 bases). Germline V gene sequence: CDR1 SNHLY, CDR2 FYNNEI. The V gene lost 7 bases and the J gene lost 7 bases, with 16 bases spanning the gap. The CDR3 spans 13 residues. CDR3 DNA sequence: TGTGCCAGCACCGGGGCTATTTCGGGTGGCTACACCTTC. Translation: CASTGAISGGYTF.

This chain connects TRBV28 to TRBJ1-6; no reliable D call. CDR3 length: 14 amino acids. CDR1 and CDR2 from the germline V gene are MDHEN and SYDVKM. Deletions cut 5 bases from V and 2 bases from J, with 7 bases between. The CDR3 region is CASSHGAYNSPLHF. Written as DNA, the CDR3 is TGTGCCAGCAGTCACGGAGCCTATAATTCACCCCTCCACTTT.

The genes are TRBV6-1 and TRBJ2-7; D remains ambiguous. V lost 7 bases and J 3 bases, leaving 7 bases between the germline ends. Germline CDR1 and CDR2: MNHNS and SASEGT. The CDR3 runs 11 residues. This CDR3 reads CASMALYEQYF. DNA of the CDR3: TGTGCCAGCATGGCCCTCTACGAGCAGTACTTC.

The chain couples TRBV7-9 to TRBJ2-7; 8 nucleotides align to TRBD2. Germline trimming cut 5 bases from V and 4 bases from J; bases unmatched to any gene: 10. The CDR3 contains 15 residues. The germline gives CDR1 SEHNR, CDR2 FQNEAQ (reference sequence). CDR3 protein: CASSPSPGTSYEQYF. CDR3 DNA: TGTGCCAGCAGCCCATCTCCCGGGACTAGTTACGAGCAGTACTTC.

The CDR3 DNA reads TGTGCCAGTAGGACAGGGACAAGCACAGATACGCAGTATTTT. It is translated as CASRTGTSTDTQYF. The chain employs TRBV19 and TRBJ2-3; 7 bases match TRBD1. Germline V gene sequence: CDR1 LNHDA, CDR2 SQIVND (reference sequence). V was clipped by 6 bases and J by 0 bases; unmatched bases: 3. This CDR3 spans 14 amino acids. Looking up the rest from reference TRBV19 and TRBJ2-3 gives the full variable domain: DGGITQSPKYLFRKEGQNVTLSCEQNLNHDAMYWYRQDPGQGLRLIYYSQIVNDFQKGDIAEGYSVSREKKESFPLTVTSAQKNPTAFYLCASRTGTSTDTQYFGPGTRLTVL.

This sequence joins TRBV5-4 and TRBJ2-7; D possibly matches TRBD1 or TRBD2 (5 bases each). V gave up 2 bases and J gave up 6 bases, with 18 bases separating them. Germline assignment: CDR1 SGHNT and CDR2 YYREEE (reference sequence). CDR3 size: 15 residues. Here the CDR3 DNA reads TGTGCCAGCAGCTTACCGGGTCCCGTTGGGGGCGAGCAGTACTTC. It encodes CASSLPGPVGGEQYF.

The chain carries TRBV11-2 and TRBJ2-1; 8 nucleotides line up with TRBD2. V trimming: 5 bases; J trimming: 4 bases; junction bases outside the gene matches: 10. The germline V gene has CDR1 SGHAT and CDR2 FQNNGV. The length of the CDR3 is 16 residues. The CDR3: CASSPRGTRGYNEQFF. The DNA of the CDR3 is TGTGCCAGCAGCCCCAGAGGGACTAGGGGTTACAATGAGCAGTTCTTC.

This clone was observed a single time. CDR3 loop: CASSQEAVSSYNEQFF. The DNA for the CDR3 is TGCGCCAGCAGCCAAGAGGCGGTTAGCTCCTACAATGAGCAGTTCTTC. V and J are TRBV4-3 and TRBJ2-1; D is ambiguous. The CDR3 is made up of 16 amino acids. CDR1 is LGHNA, CDR2 YSLEER, per germline. The V and J ends lost 0 bases and 0 bases respectively, with 9 bases between them.

This chain joins TRBV9 and TRBJ2-7; D ambiguous. The V end was cut by 0 bases, the J end by 6 bases, with 16 bases between. In germline, CDR1 is SGDLS, CDR2 YYNGEE. The CDR3 loop spans 15 amino acids. The CDR3 protein is CASSVDSGLASEQYF. As DNA, the CDR3 is TGTGCCAGCAGCGTAGACTCGGGCTTGGCCTCCGAGCAGTACTTC.

This rearrangement joins TRBV19 to TRBJ2-7; D unclear. The CDR3 is 16 residues long. From germline, CDR1 is LNHDA and CDR2 SQIVND (reference sequence). Trimming removed 3 bases from V and 0 bases from J, with 15 bases in between. The chain's CDR3 is CASSIDVSELSYEQYF. The CDR3 DNA reads as TGTGCCAGTAGTATCGACGTTTCGGAACTCTCCTACGAGCAGTACTTC.

The chain couples TRBV21-1 to TRBJ2-5; TRBD1 is the table's D call, not checked against the DNA. TRBV21-1 is recorded as a pseudogene. This CDR3 is 13 amino acids long. In DNA, the CDR3 is TGTGCCAGCATCACTACAGGGGTAGAGACCCAGTACTTC. Translating gives CASITTGVETQYF.

The chain links TRBV6-5 to TRBJ2-3; 10 nucleotides match TRBD2. Unmatched junction bases numbered 7, after V lost 2 bases and J lost 5 bases. This CDR3 is 16 amino acids long. In germline, CDR1 is MNHEY, CDR2 SVGAGI. This chain's CDR3 is CASSYESGGARDTQYF. CDR3 nucleotide sequence: TGTGCCAGCAGTTACGAAAGCGGGGGGGCAAGAGATACGCAGTATTTT.

V is TRBV6-1 and J is TRBJ1-1; the match to TRBD1 covers 8 bases. The ends lost 6 bases at V and 5 bases at J; junction bases unmatched: 11. Germline V gene lookup returns CDR1 MNHNS and CDR2 SASEGT. The CDR3 is 15 residues long. The CDR3 reads CASRITGQGRTEAFF. The DNA for the CDR3 is TGTGCCAGCAGGATCACTGGACAGGGAAGAACTGAAGCTTTCTTT.

This clone was recorded only once. The V and J genes are TRBV10-3 and TRBJ1-3; TRBD1 matches 8 bases. The germline V gene has CDR1 ENHRY and CDR2 SYGVKD. The CDR3 loop spans 15 amino acids. The ends lost 4 bases at V and 3 bases at J; junction bases unmatched: 5. The CDR3 loop is CAISGTGSGGNTIYF. As DNA, the CDR3 is TGTGCCATCAGTGGGACAGGGTCTGGTGGAAACACCATATATTTT.

The rearrangement links TRBV5-4 to TRBJ1-3, with 8 bases identical to TRBD1. After removal of 4 bases from V and 0 bases from J, the junction contained 9 bases not matched to a gene. Germline loops: CDR1 SGHNT, CDR2 YYREEE (reference sequence). This CDR3 has 17 residues. This CDR3 is CASSTGTGHGSGNTIYF. In nucleotides, the CDR3 is TGTGCCAGCAGCACCGGGACAGGTCACGGCTCTGGAAACACCATATATTTT.

V gene TRBV30 combines with J gene TRBJ1-5, with 7 positions matching TRBD1. Unmatched junction bases numbered 7, after V lost 2 bases and J lost 3 bases. CDR1 GTSNPN and CDR2 SVGIG come from the germline V gene (reference sequence). CDR3 length: 15 amino acids. The CDR3 loop reads CAWSKPTGINQPQHF. The CDR3 DNA reads TGTGCCTGGAGTAAACCGACAGGGATCAATCAGCCCCAGCATTTT.

This clone was counted a single time. This rearrangement joins TRBV6-1 to TRBJ1-5, with a tentative D call TRBD1 (5 bases). CDR3 length: 14 residues. The V gene lost 7 bases and the J gene lost 0 bases, with 10 bases spanning the gap. Germline V gene sequence: CDR1 MNHNS, CDR2 SASEGT. The CDR3 protein is CASTMGGSNQPQHF. The CDR3 DNA sequence: TGTGCCAGCACTATGGGGGGTAGCAATCAGCCCCAGCATTTT.

The chain combines TRBV11-2 with TRBJ2-5; TRBD2 aligns across 8 bases. The CDR3 is 19 residues long. Germline trimming cut 3 bases from V and 3 bases from J; bases unmatched to any gene: 18. The germline V gene has CDR1 SGHAT and CDR2 FQNNGV. CDR3 nucleotide sequence: TGTGCCAGCAGCTTTTCGGGGGGGATCCTTGGGTACCAAGAAGAGACCCAGTACTTC. This encodes CASSFSGGILGYQEETQYF.

The V and J genes are TRBV18 and TRBJ1-2; 9 bases are shared with TRBD1. Germline V gene sequence: CDR1 KGHSH, CDR2 LQKENI. This CDR3 comprises 15 residues. Trimming removed 2 bases from V and 8 bases from J; junction bases left unmatched: 9. In nucleotides, the CDR3 is TGTGCCAGCTCACCAGGGGACAGGGATAGGAGCGGCTACACCTTC. The encoded protein is CASSPGDRDRSGYTF.

The V and J genes are TRBV5-8 and TRBJ2-5; weak D call: TRBD1 (6 bases). Trimming pared 5 bases from V and 5 bases from J, leaving 31 bases between. In germline, CDR1 is SGHTS, CDR2 YDEGEE. This CDR3 region has 19 residues. The CDR3 loop reads CASSHNYEQGPWMRETQYF. The CDR3 DNA reads TGTGCCAGCAGTCATAATTATGAGCAGGGGCCGTGGATGAGGGAGACCCAGTACTTC.

The chain carries TRBV9 and TRBJ2-5; D unclear. CDR3 size: 15 residues. The germline V gene has CDR1 SGDLS and CDR2 YYNGEE. Trimming stripped 0 bases from V and 5 bases from J, with 14 bases between. This CDR3 is CASSVASGSGETQYF. CDR3 DNA sequence: TGTGCCAGCAGCGTAGCTTCTGGGTCCGGGGAGACCCAGTACTTC.

This chain connects TRBV29-1 to TRBJ2-2; possibly TRBD2 for D (5 bases). Germline V lookup: CDR1 SQVTM, CDR2 ANQGSEA. The CDR3 spans 14 residues. The V end lost 4 bases, the J end lost 4 bases, and 13 bases lay between the germline ends. In DNA form, the CDR3 reads TGCAGCGTTGCGGTTGGCGGGCGCACCGGGGAGCTGTTTTTT. This gives the protein CSVAVGGRTGELFF.